This is a list of T cell receptor beta chains from one sample in a study of beta chain features in type 1 diabetes. Generated by immunoSEQ multiplex PCR, the TCRdb table keeps only in-frame clones and is missing some. The repertoire holds around 500,000 clones, over 25% seen once, with about 0.065% in the top ten. Sequences were obtained from naive CD4+ T cells from blood. Every receptor here comes from a young man in good health. CDR3s include the opening cysteine and the closing phenylalanine or tryptophan. A D gene is named only where the DNA matches it firmly. Some rows have no size entry. The others give once, few or many, or a class for an expanded clone.

>-|TRBJ2-1|TRBD1|TRBV5-1
TGCGCCAGCACCTCCACAGGGGCCTATTCCTACAATGAGCAGTTCTTC
CASTSTGAYSYNEQFF
>few|TRBJ2-1|-|TRBV29-1
TGCAGCGTTGGAGGACCTACCTCCTACAATGAGCAGTTCTTC
CSVGGPTSYNEQFF
>few|TRBJ1-5|-|TRBV21-1
TGTGCCAGCAGCAAAAATACCCTGGATTGTGTCCAGCATTTT
CASSKNTLDCVQHF
>once|TRBJ2-7|TRBD2|TRBV4-3
TGCGCCAGCAGCCCCACTGGTGCTAGCGGGAGACGGGAGCAGTACTTC
CASSPTGASGRREQYF
>-|TRBJ1-5|TRBD1|TRBV5-6
TGTGCCAGCAGCTTGCGCGTAGGACAGGGCAATCAGCCCCAGCATTTT
CASSLRVGQGNQPQHF
>-|TRBJ2-7|-|TRBV14
TGTGCCAGCAGCCAAGAGAACGCAGGGAGCTACGAGCAGTACTTC
CASSQENAGSYEQYF
>-|TRBJ2-1|-|TRBV5-1
TGCGCCAGCAGCAGGGGGGACGATGAGCAGTTCTTC
CASSRGDDEQFF
>-|TRBJ2-1|TRBD2|TRBV11-2
TGTGCCAGCAGCTTAGAGGCTAGCGGGAGGAATGAGCAGTTCTTC
CASSLEASGRNEQFF
>few|TRBJ1-1|-|TRBV11-2
TGTGCCAGCAGCTTGGGGCAGAACACTGAAGCTTTCTTT
CASSLGQNTEAFF
>-|TRBJ2-1|TRBD2|TRBV6-1
TGTGCCAGCAGTGTTAGCGGGAGGCTGTTCTTC
CASSVSGRLFF
>-|TRBJ2-5|-|TRBV2
TGTGCCAGCGGCCAAGGGGGCCAAGAGACCCAGTACTTC
CASGQGGQETQYF
>few|TRBJ2-1|-|TRBV5-4
TGTGCCAGCATCGGACTAAATGGTGAGCAGTTCTTC
CASIGLNGEQFF
>-|TRBJ2-5|-|TRBV6-5
TGTGCCAGCAGTTACTCAACGCTCCAAGAGACCCAGTACTTC
CASSYSTLQETQYF
>few|TRBJ2-3|-|TRBV29-1
TGCAGCGTTGGGAGAGTCACAGATACGCAGTATTTT
CSVGRVTDTQYF
>few|TRBJ2-7|TRBD2|TRBV7-9
TGTGCCAGCAGCTTAGGGACTAGCGGGTCCTACGAGCAGTACTTC
CASSLGTSGSYEQYF
>few|TRBJ2-1|-|TRBV7-2
TGTGCCAGCAGCTTAGATTGGAATTCCTACAATGAGCAGTTCTTC
CASSLDWNSYNEQFF
>-|TRBJ2-4|-|TRBV18
TGTGCCAGCTCATCAACTCCTACAGGCCTCGAAAACATTCAGTACTTC
CASSSTPTGLENIQYF
>few|TRBJ1-5|-|TRBV5-4
TGTGCCAGCAGCTTCGAACGGGGTCAGCCCCAGCATTTT
CASSFERGQPQHF
>few|TRBJ2-7|-|TRBV6-6
TGTGCCAGCAGTTACGTAGCGTCTGCCCAGCAGTACTTC
CASSYVASAQQYF
>few|TRBJ2-1|TRBD1|TRBV30
TGTGCCTGGAGCCCCAACAGGGGCAATGAGCAGTTCTTC
CAWSPNRGNEQFF
>few|TRBJ2-3|TRBD1|TRBV11-2
TGTGCCAGCAGCTACAGCCCTACCGGACAGGATAAATATTTT
CASSYSPTGQDKYF
>-|TRBJ2-5|TRBD1|TRBV10-3
TGTGCCATCAGTGCGGGGACAGGGGGAGAGACCCAGTACTTC
CAISAGTGGETQYF
>-|TRBJ2-1|TRBD2|TRBV29-1
TGCAGCGTTACAGCGGGGTCCGCAGGGAAGCAGTTCTTC
CSVTAGSAGKQFF
>-|TRBJ1-2|-|TRBV4-3
TGCGCCAGCAGCCAAGAAACAGCCTATCCTAACTATGGCTACACCTTC
CASSQETAYPNYGYTF
>-|TRBJ2-3|TRBD1|TRBV5-1
TGCGCCAGCAGCACGACAGGGGAGGCGAATACGCAGTATTTT
CASSTTGEANTQYF
>-|TRBJ1-2|TRBD1|TRBV30
TGTGCCTGGACCCCCGACAGGGGCCCTAACTATGGCTACACCTTC
CAWTPDRGPNYGYTF
>-|TRBJ2-7|-|TRBV25-1
TGTGCCAGCAGTGAAAGTAACAAGAAGCGAGCCTCCTACGAGCAGTACTTC
CASSESNKKRASYEQYF
>-|TRBJ2-3|-|TRBV4-3
TGCGCCAGCAGCCAAGTCGGCGGGGGCGGCACAGATACGCAGTATTTT
CASSQVGGGGTDTQYF
>-|TRBJ2-3|-|TRBV15
TGTGCCACCAGCAGATATAGCGGTCGCACAGATACGCAGTATTTT
CATSRYSGRTDTQYF
>-|TRBJ2-3|TRBD2|TRBV7-2
TGTGCCAGCAGCTTAGTAGGGACTAGCGGGGCAGATACGCAGTATTTT
CASSLVGTSGADTQYF
>-|TRBJ2-3|-|TRBV9
TGTGCCAGCAGCTCGCGTATTAGCACAGATACGCAGTATTTT
CASSSRISTDTQYF
>-|TRBJ2-3|-|TRBV10-3
TGTGCCATCAGTGGACAGTCTAGCACAGATACGCAGTATTTT
CAISGQSSTDTQYF